Listed below are T cell receptor beta chains from one sample, sequenced in a study of response to subunit inactivated influenza vaccine. MiXCR, applied by TCRdb to the RT-PCR reads, yields one record per CDR3 protein. The sample consists of more than 450,000 distinct CDR3 sequences, roughly 8.2% of them appearing once. Specimen: PBMCs from blood, collected less than 30 months after vaccination. The receptors were gathered from a man aged 50 to 69 who received an inactivated influenza vaccine. The CDR3 runs from the conserved cysteine through the conserved F or W. The order of the fields is clone size, D gene, V gene, J gene, CDR3 DNA, CDR3 protein. D genes are given only for firm matches. Rows may omit the clone size; those that give it use once, few, many or a size class.

few	TRBD1	TRBV7-2	TRBJ1-1	TGTGCCAGCAGCTTTGCCCCGACAGGGGTCACTGAAGCTTTCTTT	CASSFAPTGVTEAFF
-	-	TRBV7-2	TRBJ2-7	TGTGCCAGCAGCTTAGTGGACCTCTACGAGCAGTACTTC	CASSLVDLYEQYF
-	TRBD2	TRBV5-1	TRBJ2-7	TGCGCCAGCAGCCCGCGGGTAGCGGGAGTGACCTACGAGCAGTACTTC	CASSPRVAGVTYEQYF
-	-	TRBV18	TRBJ2-1	TGTGCCAGCTCACCACCGGTCCGGGTCGCGGCCAATGAGCAGTTCTTC	CASSPPVRVAANEQFF
few	-	TRBV10-3	TRBJ1-1	TGTGCCATCAGCGGGTGGGGGAACACTGAAGCTTTCTTT	CAISGWGNTEAFF
-	TRBD1	TRBV5-1	TRBJ2-7	TGCGCCAGCAGCGGGGGACAGGGACTCTCCTACGAGCAGTACTTC	CASSGGQGLSYEQYF
-	-	TRBV12-3/TRBV12-4	TRBJ2-4	TGTGCCAGCAGTTATACAGACGGGAACATTCAGTACTTC	CASSYTDGNIQYF
few	-	TRBV12-3/TRBV12-4	TRBJ1-2	TGTGCTAGCAGTTTGGGGGGCCGTGGCTACACCTTC	CASSLGGRGYTF
few	TRBD1	TRBV3-1	TRBJ2-3	TGTGCCAGCAGCCAAGTAGGGACAGACACAGATACGCAGTATTTT	CASSQVGTDTDTQYF
-	TRBD1	TRBV12-3/TRBV12-4	TRBJ2-7	TGTGCCAGCAGTCCAAGAGGTCTAGGGGACAGGGCCATCTACGAGCAGTACTTC	CASSPRGLGDRAIYEQYF
few	-	TRBV5-8	TRBJ2-1	TGTGCCAGCACCGACCGGGGTTACAATGAGCAGTTCTTC	CASTDRGYNEQFF
few	TRBD1	TRBV5-1	TRBJ2-5	TGCGCCAGCAGCCCGACGACAGGGCCGAAAGAGACCCAGTACTTC	CASSPTTGPKETQYF